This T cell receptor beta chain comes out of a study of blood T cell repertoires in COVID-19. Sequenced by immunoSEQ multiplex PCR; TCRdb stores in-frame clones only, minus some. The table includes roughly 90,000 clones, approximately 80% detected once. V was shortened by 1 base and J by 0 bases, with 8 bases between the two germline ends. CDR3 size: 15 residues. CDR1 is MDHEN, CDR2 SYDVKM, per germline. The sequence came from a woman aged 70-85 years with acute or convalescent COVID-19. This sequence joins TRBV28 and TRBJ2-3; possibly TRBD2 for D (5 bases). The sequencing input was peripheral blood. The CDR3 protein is CASSLYRGSTDTQYF. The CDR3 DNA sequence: TGTGCCAGCAGTTTATATCGGGGAAGCACAGATACGCAGTATTTT.